Shown below are 6 T cell receptor beta chains from a single sample sequenced in a study of blood T cell repertoires in COVID-19. Data came from immunoSEQ multiplex PCR; TCRdb stores just in-frame clones and leaves some out. Counted here are 120,000 to 150,000 clones, approximately 78% occurring once; the ten biggest clones make up about 4%. Sequenced sample: peripheral blood. These receptors originate from an elderly woman with acute or convalescent COVID-19.

As regards this clone: The germline gene is not matched at one end of the junction; a read error may be the cause. The rearrangement links TRBV28 to TRBJ2-7; no clear D. The CDR3 spans 11 residues. Per the germline V gene, CDR1 is MDHEN and CDR2 is SYDVKM. The CDR3 here is CASSTNLARSF. The CDR3 DNA sequence: TGTGCCAGCAGCACTAATCTGGCTCGCAGCTTC.

As regards this clone: A read error may account for a junction end that differs from germline. This chain connects TRBV5-1 to TRBJ2-3; TRBD2 matches at 11 bases. The CDR3 has 13 amino acids. Germline V gene sequence: CDR1 SGHRS, CDR2 YFSETQ. CDR3 loop: CASSLAGTSGSNF. CDR3 bases: TGCGCCAGCAGCTTGGCCGGTACTAGCGGGAGTAATTTT. The full variable domain, with the rest looked up from reference TRBV5-1 and TRBJ2-3, is KAGVTQTPRYLIKTRGQQVTLSCSPISGHRSVSWYQQTPGQGLQFLFEYFSETQRNKGNFPGRFSGRQFSNSRSEMNVSTLELGDSALYLCASSLAGTSGSNFGPGTRLTVL.

The CDR3 reads CASSDGVSGIRRNEQYF. CDR3 DNA sequence: TGTGCCAGCAGCGATGGGGTTAGCGGGATTCGGAGGAACGAGCAGTACTTC. The chain has TRBV25-1 and TRBJ2-7; 8 positions agree with TRBD2. V lost 6 bases, J lost 5 bases, and 18 bases stayed unmatched. Germline assignment: CDR1 MGHDK and CDR2 SYGVNS. The CDR3 has 17 residues.

V and J are TRBV21-1 and TRBJ2-1; the D call in the table, TRBD2, was not verified against the DNA. TRBV21-1 is listed as a pseudogene. This CDR3 comprises 19 residues. The DNA of the CDR3 is TGTGCCAGCAGCGCACCAGTCCTTCCCGGGACTAGCGGGAGAAATGAGCAGTTCTTC. Translating it yields CASSAPVLPGTSGRNEQFF.

This clone was recorded a few times. V usage is TRBV3-1 (or the pseudogene TRBV3-2) and J usage is TRBJ1-6, with D uncertain. This CDR3 is 14 amino acids long. The germline V gene encodes CDR1 LGHDT and CDR2 YNNKEL (reference sequence). V was shortened by 2 bases and J by 10 bases, with 12 bases between the two germline ends. CDR3 sequence reads: CASSQTRTGSPLHF. The CDR3 DNA follows: TGTGCCAGCAGCCAAACCAGGACGGGATCACCCCTCCACTTT.

This clone was seen only once. The chain couples TRBV5-1 to TRBJ1-4, with D possibly TRBD1 on 5 matching bases. Germline V gene data show CDR1 as SGHRS and CDR2 as YFSETQ. Trimming stripped 3 bases from V and 6 bases from J, with 15 bases between. This CDR3 spans 15 amino acids. The CDR3 DNA reads TGCGCCAGCAGCTGGCAGGGCGGAGGGGATGAAAAACTGTTTTTT. Its translation: CASSWQGGGDEKLFF.